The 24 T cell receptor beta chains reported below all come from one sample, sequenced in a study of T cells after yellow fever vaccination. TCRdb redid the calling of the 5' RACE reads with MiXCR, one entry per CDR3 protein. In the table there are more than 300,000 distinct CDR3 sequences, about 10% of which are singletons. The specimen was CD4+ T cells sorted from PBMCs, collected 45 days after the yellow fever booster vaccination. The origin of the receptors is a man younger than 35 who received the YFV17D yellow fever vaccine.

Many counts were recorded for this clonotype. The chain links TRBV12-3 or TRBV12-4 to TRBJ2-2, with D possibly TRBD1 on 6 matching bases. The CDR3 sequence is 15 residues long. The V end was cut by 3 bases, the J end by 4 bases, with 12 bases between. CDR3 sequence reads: CASSLRGKPTGELFF. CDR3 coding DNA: TGTGCCAGCAGTTTGAGGGGGAAGCCCACCGGGGAGCTGTTTTTT.

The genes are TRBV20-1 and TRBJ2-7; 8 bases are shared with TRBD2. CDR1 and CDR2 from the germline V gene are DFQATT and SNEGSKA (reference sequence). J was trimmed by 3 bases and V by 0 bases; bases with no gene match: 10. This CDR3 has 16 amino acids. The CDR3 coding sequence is TGCAGTGCTAGAGATGCGGGGGGTCCCCCTAACTACGAGCAGTACTTC. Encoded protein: CSARDAGGPPNYEQYF.

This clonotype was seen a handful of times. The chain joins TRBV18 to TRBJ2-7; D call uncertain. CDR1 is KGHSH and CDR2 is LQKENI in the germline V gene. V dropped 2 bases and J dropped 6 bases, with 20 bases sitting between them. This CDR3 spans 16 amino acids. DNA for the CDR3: TGTGCCAGCTCACCATCCCAGTCCTCGACCGGCAGCGAGCAGTACTTC. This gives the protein CASSPSQSSTGSEQYF.

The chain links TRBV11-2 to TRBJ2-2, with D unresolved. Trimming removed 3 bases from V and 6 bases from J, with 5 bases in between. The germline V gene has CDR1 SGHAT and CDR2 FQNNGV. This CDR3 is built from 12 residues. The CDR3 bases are TGTGCCAGCAGCTTGTTAGCCGGGGAGCTGTTTTTT. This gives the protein CASSLLAGELFF.

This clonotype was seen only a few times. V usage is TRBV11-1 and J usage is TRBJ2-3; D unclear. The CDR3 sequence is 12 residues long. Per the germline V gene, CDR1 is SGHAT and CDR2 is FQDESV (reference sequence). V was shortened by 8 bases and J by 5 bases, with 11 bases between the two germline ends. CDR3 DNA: TGTGCCAGCGGCAGGTATGGAGATACGCAGTATTTT. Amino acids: CASGRYGDTQYF.

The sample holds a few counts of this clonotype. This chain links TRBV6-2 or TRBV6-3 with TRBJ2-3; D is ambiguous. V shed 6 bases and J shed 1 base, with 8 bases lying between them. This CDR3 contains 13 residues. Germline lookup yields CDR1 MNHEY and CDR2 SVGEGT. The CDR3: CASRPDGTDTQYF. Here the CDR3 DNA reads TGTGCCAGCAGGCCCGACGGCACAGATACGCAGTATTTT.

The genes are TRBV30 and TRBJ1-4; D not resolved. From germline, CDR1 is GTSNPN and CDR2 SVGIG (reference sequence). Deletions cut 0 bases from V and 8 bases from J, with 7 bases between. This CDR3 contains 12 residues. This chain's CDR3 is CAWSVSGEKLFF. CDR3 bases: TGTGCCTGGAGTGTATCAGGCGAAAAACTGTTTTTT.

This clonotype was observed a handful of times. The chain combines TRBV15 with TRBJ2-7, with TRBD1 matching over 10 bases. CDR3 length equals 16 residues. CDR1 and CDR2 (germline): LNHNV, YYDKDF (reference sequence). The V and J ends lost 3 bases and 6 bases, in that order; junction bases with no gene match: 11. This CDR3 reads CATSRGRTGGVGEQYF. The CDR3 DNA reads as TGTGCCACCAGCAGGGGAAGGACAGGGGGAGTGGGCGAGCAGTACTTC.

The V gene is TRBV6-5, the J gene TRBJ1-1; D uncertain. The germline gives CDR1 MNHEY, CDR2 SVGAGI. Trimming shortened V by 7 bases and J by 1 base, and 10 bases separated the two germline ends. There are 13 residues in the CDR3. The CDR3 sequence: CASIKPGNTEAFF. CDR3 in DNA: TGTGCCAGCATTAAACCAGGGAACACTGAAGCTTTCTTT.

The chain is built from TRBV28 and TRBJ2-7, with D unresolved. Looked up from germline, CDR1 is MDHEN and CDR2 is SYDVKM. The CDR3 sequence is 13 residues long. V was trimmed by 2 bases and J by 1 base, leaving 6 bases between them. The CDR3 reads CASSLRESYEQYV. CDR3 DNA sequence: TGTGCCAGCAGTTTACGAGAATCCTACGAGCAGTACGTC.

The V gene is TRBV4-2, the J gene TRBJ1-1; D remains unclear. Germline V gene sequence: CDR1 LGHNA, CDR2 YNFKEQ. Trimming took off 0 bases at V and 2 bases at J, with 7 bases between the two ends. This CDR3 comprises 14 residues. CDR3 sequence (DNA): TGTGCCAGCAGCCAAGATCGGACTAACACTGAAGCTTTCTTT. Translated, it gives CASSQDRTNTEAFF.

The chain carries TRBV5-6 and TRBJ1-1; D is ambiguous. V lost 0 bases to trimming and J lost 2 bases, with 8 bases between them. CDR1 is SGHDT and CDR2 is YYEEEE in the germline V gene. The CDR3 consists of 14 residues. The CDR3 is CASSLAIYNTEAFF. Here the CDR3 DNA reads TGTGCCAGCAGCTTGGCCATATATAACACTGAAGCTTTCTTT.

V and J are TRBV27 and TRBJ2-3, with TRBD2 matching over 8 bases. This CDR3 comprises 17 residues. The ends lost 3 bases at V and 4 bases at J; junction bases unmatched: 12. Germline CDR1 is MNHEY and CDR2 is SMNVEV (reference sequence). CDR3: CASSFRRAGGQADTQYF. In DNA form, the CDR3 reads TGTGCCAGCAGTTTCCGCCGGGCGGGGGGCCAGGCAGATACGCAGTATTTT.

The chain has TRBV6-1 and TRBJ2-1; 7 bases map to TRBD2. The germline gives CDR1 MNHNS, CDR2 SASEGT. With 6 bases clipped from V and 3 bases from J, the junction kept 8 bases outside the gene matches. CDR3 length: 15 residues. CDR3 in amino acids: CASRGDYGGYNEQFF. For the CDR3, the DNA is TGTGCCAGCAGGGGGGACTACGGGGGCTACAATGAGCAGTTCTTC.

This CDR3 reads CAISQGDSNQPQHF. The CDR3 DNA follows: TGTGCCATCAGTCAGGGGGATAGCAATCAGCCCCAGCATTTT. The chain employs TRBV10-3 and TRBJ1-5, with 7 bases lining up with TRBD1. Per the germline V gene, CDR1 is ENHRY and CDR2 is SYGVKD. V was clipped by 5 bases and J by 0 bases; unmatched bases: 1. The CDR3 runs to 14 residues.

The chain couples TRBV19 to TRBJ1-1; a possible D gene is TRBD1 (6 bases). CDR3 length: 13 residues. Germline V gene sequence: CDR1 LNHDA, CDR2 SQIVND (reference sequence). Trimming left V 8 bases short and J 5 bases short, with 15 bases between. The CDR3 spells CASSGGPSTEAFF. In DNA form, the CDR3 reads TGTGCCAGTTCGGGGGGGCCCAGTACTGAAGCTTTCTTT. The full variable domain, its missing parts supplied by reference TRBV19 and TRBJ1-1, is DGGITQSPKYLFRKEGQNVTLSCEQNLNHDAMYWYRQDPGQGLRLIYYSQIVNDFQKGDIAEGYSVSREKKESFPLTVTSAQKNPTAFYLCASSGGPSTEAFFGQGTRLTVV.

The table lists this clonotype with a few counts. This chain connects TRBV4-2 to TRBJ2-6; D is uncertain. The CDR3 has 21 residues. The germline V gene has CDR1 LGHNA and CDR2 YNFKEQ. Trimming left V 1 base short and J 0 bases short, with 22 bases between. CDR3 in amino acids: CASSQGTFFRTPSSGANVLTF. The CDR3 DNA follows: TGTGCCAGCAGCCAAGGAACATTTTTCAGAACACCATCCTCTGGGGCCAACGTCCTGACTTTC.

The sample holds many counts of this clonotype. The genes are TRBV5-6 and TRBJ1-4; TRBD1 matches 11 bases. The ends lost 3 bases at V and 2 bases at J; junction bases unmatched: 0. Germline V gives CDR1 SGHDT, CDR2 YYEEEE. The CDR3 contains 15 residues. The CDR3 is CASSWTGGTNEKLFF. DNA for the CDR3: TGTGCCAGCAGCTGGACAGGGGGCACTAATGAAAAACTGTTTTTT.

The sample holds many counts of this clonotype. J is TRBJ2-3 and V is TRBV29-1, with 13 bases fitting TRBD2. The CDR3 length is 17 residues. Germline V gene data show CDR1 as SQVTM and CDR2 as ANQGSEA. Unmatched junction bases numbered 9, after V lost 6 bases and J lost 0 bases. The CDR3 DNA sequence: TGCAGCGTGGGGGGACTAGCGGGGTTCTCTAGCACAGATACGCAGTATTTT. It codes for CSVGGLAGFSSTDTQYF.

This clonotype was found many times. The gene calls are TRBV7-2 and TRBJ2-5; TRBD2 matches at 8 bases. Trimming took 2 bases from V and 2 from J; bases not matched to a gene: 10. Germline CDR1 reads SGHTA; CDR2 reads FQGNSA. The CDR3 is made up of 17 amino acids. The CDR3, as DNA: TGTGCCAGCAGCTTAAGAGCTAAGGCTAGCGGGCAAGAGACCCAGTACTTC. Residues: CASSLRAKASGQETQYF. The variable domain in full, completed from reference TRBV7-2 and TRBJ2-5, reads GAGVSQSPSNKVTEKGKDVELRCDPISGHTALYWYRQSLGQGLEFLIYFQGNSAPDKSGLPSDRFSAERTGGSVSTLTIQRTQQEDSAVYLCASSLRAKASGQETQYFGPGTRLLVL.

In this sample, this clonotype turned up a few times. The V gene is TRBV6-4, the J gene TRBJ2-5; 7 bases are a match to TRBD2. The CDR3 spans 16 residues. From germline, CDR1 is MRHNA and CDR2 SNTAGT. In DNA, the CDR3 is TGTGGCGGCTTCTCCATCCCCTCTAGCGGTGGTAGGGCCCAGTACTTC. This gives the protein CGGFSIPSSGGRAQYF.

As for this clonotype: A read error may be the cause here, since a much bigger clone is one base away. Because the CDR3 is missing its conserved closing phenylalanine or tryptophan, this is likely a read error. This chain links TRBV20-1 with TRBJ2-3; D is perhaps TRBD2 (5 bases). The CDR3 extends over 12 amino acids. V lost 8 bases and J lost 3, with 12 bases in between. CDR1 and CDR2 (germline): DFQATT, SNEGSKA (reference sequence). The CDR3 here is CSSPAVTDTQYL. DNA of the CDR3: TGCAGTAGCCCAGCGGTAACAGATACGCAGTATCTT.

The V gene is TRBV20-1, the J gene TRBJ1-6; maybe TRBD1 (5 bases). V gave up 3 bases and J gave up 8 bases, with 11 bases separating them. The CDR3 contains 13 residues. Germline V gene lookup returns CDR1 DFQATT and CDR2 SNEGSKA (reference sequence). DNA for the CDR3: TGCAGTGCTAGCCCGGGGACTGATTCACCCCTCCACTTT. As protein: CSASPGTDSPLHF.

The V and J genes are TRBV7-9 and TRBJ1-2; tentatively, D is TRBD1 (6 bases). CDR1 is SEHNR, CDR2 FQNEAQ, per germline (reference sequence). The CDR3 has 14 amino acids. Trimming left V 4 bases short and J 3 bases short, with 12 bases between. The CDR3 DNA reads TGTGCCAGCAGCTGGGGACACGCAGACTATGGCTACACCTTC. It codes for CASSWGHADYGYTF.